One and the same sample provided the 17 T cell receptor beta chains below, sequenced in a study of T-cell reconstitution after alpha-beta-depleted transplantation in children. Molecular barcoding with unique molecular identifiers was used for the TCRbeta library. TCRdb re-called the PCR reads with MiXCR, one entry per CDR3 protein. The data show approximately 210,000 distinct CDR3 sequences, approximately 15% seen once. Material: PBMCs, mostly from graft donor cells, obtained 360 days after TCRalphabeta/CD19-depleted stem cell transplant. All receptors come from a male patient between 2 and 10 years old who had a stem cell transplant for acute lymphoblastic leukemia, so the T cells may come from the graft donor.

This clonotype was seen a few times. This chain links TRBV6-1 with TRBJ2-3; a possible D gene is TRBD1 (7 bases). The CDR3 runs 16 residues. V was clipped by 6 bases and J by 2 bases, with 18 bases between them. CDR1 is MNHNS, CDR2 SASEGT, per germline. Here the CDR3 DNA reads TGTGCCAGCAGCGAACAGGGGCGGGGTTACACAGATACGCAGTATTTT. The encoded protein is CASSEQGRGYTDTQYF.

This chain joins TRBV19 and TRBJ2-5; a weak D match, TRBD1 (6 bases). This CDR3 region has 15 residues. With 5 bases removed from V and 5 bases from J, the gap between germline ends came to 18 bases. In germline, CDR1 is LNHDA, CDR2 SQIVND (reference sequence). CDR3 amino acids: CASSSFVGASETQYF. The CDR3 DNA is TGTGCCAGTAGTTCGTTCGTGGGGGCCTCGGAGACCCAGTACTTC.

Ten or more counts support this clonotype. The J gene is TRBJ1-5, the V gene TRBV20-1; tentative D call: TRBD1 (6 bases). Trimming took 1 base from V and 3 from J, leaving 13 bases between them. The CDR3 is 15 residues long. Germline loops: CDR1 DFQATT, CDR2 SNEGSKA (reference sequence). CDR3 protein: CSARAGDRYNQPQHF. CDR3 coding DNA: TGCAGTGCTAGAGCCGGTGACAGGTACAATCAGCCCCAGCATTTT.

The chain is built from TRBV12-3 or TRBV12-4 and TRBJ2-7; 9 bases fit TRBD1. V shed 5 bases and J 5 bases; nucleotides not matched to a gene: 10. The CDR3 runs 15 residues. Here the CDR3 reads CASSPQTGGFDEQYF. CDR3 in DNA: TGTGCCAGCAGTCCTCAAACAGGGGGCTTCGACGAGCAGTACTTC.

The chain links TRBV29-1 to TRBJ1-1; D gene uncertain. V was pared by 6 bases and J by 7 bases, with 12 bases between. The germline gives CDR1 SQVTM, CDR2 ANQGSEA. The CDR3 length is 11 residues. For the CDR3, the DNA is TGCAGCGTCCGCCCCCGGGTTGAAGCTTTCTTT. Its translation is CSVRPRVEAFF. The full variable domain, with the rest looked up from reference TRBV29-1 and TRBJ1-1, is SAVISQKPSRDICQRGTSLTIQCQVDSQVTMMFWYRQQPGQSLTLIATANQGSEATYESGFVIDKFPISRPNLTFSTLTVSNMSPEDSSIYLCSVRPRVEAFFGQGTRLTVV.

The chain links TRBV27 to TRBJ2-7; 10 positions agree with TRBD1. J lost 0 bases, V lost 3 bases, and 8 bases had no gene match. Germline CDR1 and CDR2: MNHEY and SMNVEV (reference sequence). The CDR3 contains 17 residues. The CDR3 DNA is TGTGCCAGCAGTTTTGCCCGTGGGACAGGGGACTCCTACGAGCAGTACTTC. Translated, it gives CASSFARGTGDSYEQYF.

The V and J genes are TRBV11-2 and TRBJ2-7, with D unresolved. In germline, CDR1 is SGHAT, CDR2 FQNNGV. The V end was cut by 0 bases, the J end by 0 bases, with 6 bases between. This CDR3 comprises 14 residues. The CDR3 DNA reads as TGTGCCAGCAGCTTAGAAGCGAGCTCCTACGAGCAGTACTTC. Its translation: CASSLEASSYEQYF.

This chain joins TRBV7-9 and TRBJ2-2, with D perhaps being TRBD1 or TRBD2 (5 bases each). V shed 5 bases and J shed 7 bases, with 17 bases lying between them. The length of the CDR3 is 15 residues. The germline V gene has CDR1 SEHNR and CDR2 FQNEAQ (reference sequence). The CDR3 region is CASSPRSGTHGELFF. The CDR3 DNA reads as TGTGCCAGCAGCCCACGTTCCGGGACGCACGGGGAGCTGTTTTTT.

The CDR3 region has the DNA TGTGCCAGCAGCCCATCGGACAGGGGAATCACTGAAGCTTTCTTT. Its translation is CASSPSDRGITEAFF. The V call is TRBV7-9, the J call TRBJ1-1; 9 positions match TRBD1. CDR3 length: 15 amino acids. Losses at the gene ends were 5 bases for V and 4 bases for J; bases not matched to a gene: 8. Germline values: CDR1 SEHNR, CDR2 FQNEAQ (reference sequence).

The rearrangement joins TRBV10-1 to TRBJ1-5; 7 bases are a match to TRBD1. CDR1 and CDR2 from the germline V gene are WNHNN and SYGVQD (reference sequence). The CDR3 covers 13 residues. The V gene end was trimmed by 6 bases and the J gene end by 7 bases; junction bases not matched to a gene: 6. The CDR3 here is CASSQGVEQPQHF. DNA for the CDR3: TGCGCCAGCAGCCAGGGGGTGGAACAGCCCCAGCATTTT.

The V call is TRBV30, the J call TRBJ2-3, with D tentatively TRBD1 (5 bases). CDR1 is GTSNPN, CDR2 SVGIG, per germline (reference sequence). The CDR3 is made up of 12 amino acids. V was trimmed by 2 bases and J by 5 bases, leaving 8 bases between them. This CDR3 reads CAWSSQGDTQYF. Written as DNA, the CDR3 is TGTGCCTGGAGTTCCCAGGGAGATACGCAGTATTTT.

The chain couples TRBV18 to TRBJ2-3; possible D gene TRBD2, 6 bases. This CDR3 is built from 16 residues. The germline V and J ends were trimmed by 3 bases and 2 bases, with 15 bases remaining between them. From germline, CDR1 is KGHSH and CDR2 LQKENI. CDR3 nucleotides: TGTGCCAGCTCACCGCCGAATGCGGGGACCACAGATACGCAGTATTTT. It codes for CASSPPNAGTTDTQYF. The full variable domain, its missing parts supplied by reference TRBV18 and TRBJ2-3, is NAGVMQNPRHLVRRRGQEARLRCSPMKGHSHVYWYRQLPEEGLKFMVYLQKENIIDESGMPKERFSAEFPKEGPSILRIQQVVRGDSAAYFCASSPPNAGTTDTQYFGPGTRLTVL.

This clonotype turned up a few times. The chain uses TRBV15 and TRBJ2-3; D unresolved. The CDR3 contains 15 residues. V gave up 3 bases and J gave up 4 bases, with 14 bases separating them. Germline assignment: CDR1 LNHNV and CDR2 YYDKDF (reference sequence). CDR3 coding DNA: TGTGCCACCAGCAGGGATACGTACGGGCCAGATACGCAGTATTTT. Translation: CATSRDTYGPDTQYF.

This clonotype was seen a few times. The gene calls are TRBV5-1 and TRBJ1-3, with 7 bases that match TRBD1. The ends lost 0 bases at V and 3 bases at J; junction bases unmatched: 3. CDR3 length: 15 amino acids. Germline values: CDR1 SGHRS, CDR2 YFSETQ. CDR3 in DNA: TGCGCCAGCAGCTTGGACAGGGGAGATGGAAACACCATATATTTT. Its translation: CASSLDRGDGNTIYF.

This chain uses TRBV2 with TRBJ2-7, with 9 bases that match TRBD1. Losses at the gene ends were 7 bases for V and 2 bases for J; bases not matched to a gene: 9. Per the germline V gene, CDR1 is SNHLY and CDR2 is FYNNEI. The CDR3 totals 15 residues. The CDR3 loop reads CASTPDRGRTYEQYF. DNA of the CDR3: TGTGCCAGCACCCCGGACAGGGGACGTACCTACGAGCAGTACTTC. The whole variable domain, remainder taken from reference TRBV2 and TRBJ2-7, is EPEVTQTPSHQVTQMGQEVILRCVPISNHLYFYWYRQILGQKVEFLVSFYNNEISEKSEIFDDQFSVERPDGSNFTLKIRSTKLEDSAMYFCASTPDRGRTYEQYFGPGTRLTVT.

The table lists this clonotype with a few counts. The rearrangement joins TRBV5-1 to TRBJ2-2, with a tentative D call TRBD1 (6 bases). The V end lost 6 bases, the J end lost 5 bases, and 14 bases lay between the germline ends. Germline CDR1 SGHRS, CDR2 YFSETQ. The CDR3 contains 14 residues. CDR3 coding DNA: TGCGCCAGCACCCCGCTCCAGGGGACCGGGGAGCTGTTTTTT. Protein sequence: CASTPLQGTGELFF.

The chain uses TRBV7-9 and TRBJ2-7; TRBD2 might be the D (5 bases). Germline CDR1 SEHNR, CDR2 FQNEAQ (reference sequence). The CDR3 covers 16 residues. V lost 4 bases, J lost 4 bases, and 20 bases lay in between. This chain's CDR3 is CASSSGSWLRGYEQYF. The DNA for the CDR3 is TGTGCCAGCAGCTCCGGTAGCTGGCTCCGAGGGTACGAGCAGTACTTC.